This TCR beta chain was recovered during a study of radiotherapy plus CTLA-4 blockade in lung cancer. Study as a whole: Patients showed objective responses in roughly 19% of cases and disease control in under 35%.

Study-wide results and caveats: Together with interferon-beta, which increased in serum after radiation, early dynamic changes in blood T cell clones were reportedly the best predictors of response. Blood saw expansion of tumor-derived TCR clones after radiotherapy plus ipilimumab.

A word on this clone: Its antigen is currently unknown.

Germline loops: CDR1 LNHNV, CDR2 YYDKDF (reference sequence). The J segment lost 7 bases and the V segment lost 5 bases, leaving 13 bases of the junction unmatched. The CDR3 has 16 residues. Lung cancer patients with chemo-refractory metastatic non-small-cell disease were given focal radiation plus CTLA-4 blockade with ipilimumab. Generated by immunoSEQ multiplex PCR, the TCRdb table keeps only in-frame clones and is missing some. This table holds tens of thousands of clones, under 80% found once. The chain has TRBV15 and TRBJ2-7; 11 bases agree with TRBD1. The sample was peripheral blood, taken from a patient treated with radiotherapy plus ipilimumab. This receptor was obtained from a human donor with non-small cell lung cancer who had a complete response to radiotherapy plus ipilimumab. This CDR3 is CATSLTGTGGKREQYF. As DNA, the CDR3 is TGTGCCACCAGCTTAACCGGGACAGGGGGAAAGCGGGAGCAGTACTTC. Full variable domain (outside the CDR3, taken from reference TRBV15 and TRBJ2-7): DAMVIQNPRYQVTQFGKPVTLSCSQTLNHNVMYWYQQKSSQAPKLLFHYYDKDFNNEADTPDNFQSRRPNTSFCFLDIRSPGLGDTAMYLCATSLTGTGGKREQYFGPGTRLTVT.